This entry concerns a single T cell receptor (beta chain). Followed over time, Seattle patients had been enrolled while infection was active. This specimen belongs to a study of blood T cell repertoires in COVID-19. Study as a whole: From T cells, B-cell-depleted T cells, or PBMCs came the material, which was cDNA or gDNA.

Per the germline V gene, CDR1 is SNHLY and CDR2 is FYNNEI. The CDR3 is 13 amino acids. Trimming left V 6 bases short and J 2 bases short, with 10 bases between. Produced via immunoSEQ multiplex PCR; TCRdb's table is partial and in-frame only. The data contain roughly 160,000 clones, roughly 84% of them seen just once; the ten biggest clones take up over 5%. The chain employs TRBV2 and TRBJ1-1; D is uncertain. Sequenced input: peripheral blood. The clonotype comes from a woman between 45 and 65 years old with COVID-19, enrolled during active disease. CDR3 DNA: TGTGCCAGCAGAACGACATCCAACACTGAAGCTTTCTTT. It codes for CASRTTSNTEAFF. Full variable domain (remainder filled in from reference TRBV2 and TRBJ1-1): EPEVTQTPSHQVTQMGQEVILRCVPISNHLYFYWYRQILGQKVEFLVSFYNNEISEKSEIFDDQFSVERPDGSNFTLKIRSTKLEDSAMYFCASRTTSNTEAFFGQGTRLTVV.